These T cell receptor beta chains were read from a single sample in a study of breast tumors, draining lymph nodes, adjacent tissues. One entry per CDR3 protein, called by TCRdb with MiXCR from the multiplex PCR reads. The table has 200,000 to 250,000 distinct CDR3 sequences, roughly 32% seen once; the top ten hold 1.4%. The sample taken for sequencing was axillary lymph node tissue. The receptor source for this set is a female donor with breast cancer. Some clones in this sample may be carry-over from other donors' samples. The CDR3 runs from the conserved cysteine through the conserved F or W. Fields, in order: J gene, clone size, D gene, V gene, CDR3 protein, CDR3 DNA. D genes are given only for firm matches. The size entry is marked missing in some rows and otherwise reads once, few, many or a size class.

TRBJ1-5 | many | - | TRBV30 | CAWSVQGTYGNQPQHF | TGTGCCTGGAGTGTACAGGGAACCTATGGCAATCAGCCCCAGCATTTT
TRBJ2-3 | many | TRBD2 | TRBV5-1 | CASSLELAGANTQYF | TGCGCCAGCAGCTTGGAACTAGCGGGAGCAAATACGCAGTATTTT
TRBJ1-1 | - | - | TRBV12-3/TRBV12-4 | CASSFRITEAFF | TGTGCCAGCAGTTTTCGGATCACTGAAGCTTTCTTT
TRBJ1-2 | once | - | TRBV25-1 | CASSESKGLYCGYTF | TGTGCCAGCAGTGAGTCGAAGGGTCTTTACTGTGGCTACACCTTC
TRBJ2-7 | - | TRBD2 | TRBV12-3/TRBV12-4 | CASRTSGRASYEQYF | TGTGCCAGCAGGACCAGCGGGAGGGCCTCCTACGAGCAGTACTTC
TRBJ2-3 | - | - | TRBV20-1 | CSAKNAARNYNEQYF | TGCAGTGCTAAGAATGCGGCGCGGAATTACAATGAGCAGTATTTT
TRBJ2-3 | - | - | TRBV7-9 | CASRMGTDTQYF | TGTGCCAGCAGGATGGGGACAGATACGCAGTATTTT
TRBJ2-1 | - | - | TRBV12-3/TRBV12-4 | CASSLRNNEQLF | TGTGCCAGCAGTTTACGGAATAATGAGCAGCTCTTC
TRBJ1-1 | few | - | TRBV9 | CASSVVQNTEAFF | TGTGCCAGCAGCGTAGTTCAAAACACTGAAGCTTTCTTT
TRBJ2-2 | - | TRBD2 | TRBV20-1 | CSARGTSGRTNTGELFF | TGCAGTGCTAGAGGGACTAGCGGGAGGACGAACACCGGGGAGCTGTTTTTT
TRBJ2-1 | many | TRBD2 | TRBV14 | CASSPWTSGSRYNEQFF | TGTGCCAGCAGCCCCTGGACTAGCGGGAGTAGATACAATGAGCAGTTCTTC
TRBJ2-3 | many | TRBD2 | TRBV7-2 | CASSPWLRETDTQYF | TGTGCCAGCAGCCCCTGGCTGCGGGAGACAGATACGCAGTATTTT
TRBJ1-1 | - | - | TRBV4-1 | CASSLLGASTEAFF | TGCGCCAGCAGCCTGTTGGGGGCGAGCACTGAAGCTTTCTTT
TRBJ2-2 | - | - | TRBV6-1 | CASITVANTGELFF | TGTGCCAGCATCACCGTGGCGAACACCGGGGAGCTGTTTTTT
TRBJ2-5 | many | - | TRBV7-6 | CASSSWAETQYF | TGTGCCAGCAGCTCTTGGGCAGAGACCCAGTACTTC
TRBJ2-1 | - | - | TRBV3-1 | CASSQGLLGASYNEQFF | TGTGCCAGCAGCCAAGGTCTTCTGGGGGCTTCCTACAATGAGCAGTTCTTC
TRBJ1-5 | many | - | TRBV6-5 | CASSHSPDQPQHF | TGTGCCAGCAGTCACTCGCCGGATCAGCCCCAGCATTTT
TRBJ2-3 | many | - | TRBV11-3 | CASSSAPDTQYF | TGTGCCAGCAGCTCCGCCCCGGATACGCAGTATTTT
TRBJ1-6 | many | - | TRBV20-1 | CSAAGSYNSPLHF | TGCAGTGCTGCTGGCTCCTATAATTCACCCCTCCACTTT
TRBJ1-2 | many | TRBD1 | TRBV12-3/TRBV12-4 | CASSSPTGSIYGYTF | TGTGCCAGCAGTTCCCCGACAGGGTCCATCTATGGCTACACCTTC
TRBJ1-3 | many | - | TRBV7-2 | CASSPGISGNTIYF | TGTGCCAGCAGCCCAGGCATCTCTGGAAACACCATATATTTT
TRBJ2-5 | many | TRBD2 | TRBV24-1 | CATSEPGLAGETQYF | TGTGCCACCAGTGAACCGGGACTAGCGGGGGAAACCCAGTACTTC
TRBJ2-1 | many | - | TRBV7-3 | CASSPGLSSYNEQFF | TGTGCCAGCAGTCCGGGACTTAGCTCCTACAATGAGCAGTTCTTC
TRBJ1-3 | many | - | TRBV30 | CAWSPGSDSGNTIYF | TGTGCCTGGAGTCCAGGGTCGGACTCTGGAAACACCATATATTTT